The clone carrying this T cell receptor (beta chain) was found a few times. The antigen is unknown. The data stem from a study of radiotherapy plus CTLA-4 blockade in lung cancer. Study information: Objective responses arose in 15% to 20% of patients, and 25% to 35% experienced disease control. Study outcomes and limitations: Blood TCR clones of tumor origin expanded after radiotherapy plus ipilimumab.

Lung cancer patients with chemo-refractory metastatic non-small-cell disease were given focal radiation plus CTLA-4 blockade with ipilimumab. The data were produced by immunoSEQ multiplex PCR, yet TCRdb's version contains in-frame clones alone and is incomplete. The sample gives more than 90,000 clones, about 77% of which show up once; over 4% is in the top ten. Germline CDR1 and CDR2: SGHDN and FVKESK. The CDR3 extends over 15 amino acids. V trimming: 4 bases; J trimming: 5 bases; junction bases outside the gene matches: 7. V and J are TRBV14 and TRBJ2-5; TRBD1 agrees at 10 bases. This sample comprised peripheral blood, obtained from a patient treated with radiotherapy plus ipilimumab. The TCR was taken from a human donor with non-small cell lung cancer who had a partial response to radiotherapy plus ipilimumab. CDR3 in DNA: TGTGCCAGCAGCCCATGGGGGACAGGGGACGAGACCCAGTACTTC. It yields the protein CASSPWGTGDETQYF.